This entry features one T cell receptor (beta chain) sequence. Its antigen target is currently unknown. No much larger clone exists at a distance of one base, and base qualities are not known. This sample is part of a study of OX40 agonist ivuxolimab in advanced cancers. Looking at the study overall: Ivuxolimab was an agonistic, fully human IgG2 monoclonal antibody directed against OX40 (CD134), a costimulatory receptor. Intravenous ivuxolimab was administered to patients every 2 weeks at six dose levels: 0.01, 0.1, 0.3, 1.5, 3 and 10 mg/kg. Of the roughly 51 patients in dose escalation, about 20 had hepatocellular carcinoma, some 15 had melanoma, 9 had renal cell carcinoma and 9 had head and neck cancer. A male proportion of around 80% and a mean age of roughly 58 years, ranging from 23 to 79, were recorded for the dose-escalation cohort. Prior anti-PD-1, anti-PD-L1 or anti-CTLA-4 therapy was permitted, and checkpoint inhibitors had been received by about 37% of dose-escalation patients. Partial responses were achieved by three dose-escalation patients, of whom one had hepatocellular carcinoma and two had cutaneous melanoma. The purpose of peripheral TCRbeta sequencing was to test whether ivuxolimab changed TCR sequence diversity and led to clonal T-cell expansion. The paper reports the monotherapy dose-escalation portion (N of about 50 patients) of the phase I ivuxolimab trial.

CDR1 SGDLS and CDR2 YYNGEE were looked up in the germline V gene. Relative to germline, V is 0 bases shorter and J is 4 bases shorter, with 14 bases between their ends. Its CDR3 holds 15 amino acids, cysteine through phenylalanine. Left in the record is the CDR3 DNA by itself, 45 bases read in frame from the first base. To sequence the TCRbeta CDR3 region, genomic DNA was isolated from the sorted cells. The immunoSEQ Assay was used for sequencing of TCRbeta CDR3 regions. Not all clones reach the TCRdb copy of this immuneACCESS table, which keeps in-frame sequences only. Checked studies attribute under half of the gap to unresolved V genes and leave the rest unexplained. This sample is represented by about 6,500 clones; just under 70% of them were singletons. Of the sample, around 20% falls within the top ten clones. Results the study describes overall, beyond this receptor: Clonal expansion of both CD4+ and CD8+ blood T cells was observed from baseline to week 6 at doses 0.1 to 3.0 mg/kg. Low levels of normalized T-cell clonal expansion were also seen in some patients who did not respond. The antigen specificity of the clonally expanded peripheral T cells was not determined. After ivuxolimab, expanded clones were on average more numerous among CD8+ T cells than among CD4+ T cells. In partial responders in the 0.1-3.0 mg/kg groups, normalized peripheral clonal expansion was found to be among the lowest, especially among CD8+ T cells.

The trial excluded patients who had a history of autoimmune disease or who were on systemic immunosuppression. Peripheral blood for TCR sequencing was collected from all dose cohorts at baseline, on cycle 4 day 1, and on cycle 7 day 1. Samples were obtained from an open-label, multicenter, first-in-human phase I dose-escalation trial of ivuxolimab. Adults with locally advanced or metastatic head and neck squamous cell, hepatocellular, melanoma or renal cell carcinoma were enrolled in the trial. Before TCR sequencing, CD4+ and CD8+ T cells were separately sorted from peripheral blood. The rearrangement combines TRBV9 with TRBJ2-7; TRBD2 could be the D gene, as 6 bases match. The sample was CD4+ or CD8+ T cells sorted from blood, taken in a trial of the OX40 agonist ivuxolimab. The TCR sequence derives from an adult with an advanced solid tumor such as melanoma, head and neck, liver or kidney cancer. The DNA sequence is TGTGCCAGCAGCGTAGGAGCCAGCGGGTTTTACGAGCAGTACTTC. The translation is CASSVGASGFYEQYF.